This TCR beta chain came from a study of T-cell memory formation after mild COVID-19. General study findings and limits: From day 15 to 85, contracting clones were balanced between CD4 and CD8, whereas later expanders leaned toward CD4+.

Worth noting for this clonotype: Its antigen remains unidentified.

This CDR3 region has 16 residues. Germline V gives CDR1 SGHRS, CDR2 YFSETQ. V trimming: 2 bases; J trimming: 2 bases; junction bases outside the gene matches: 10. Libraries for TCRalpha and TCRbeta carried sample barcodes and unique molecular identifiers via 5'RACE. TCRdb ran MiXCR on the 5' RACE reads and lists one entry per CDR3 protein. The data contain around 300,000 distinct CDR3 sequences, roughly an eighth of them singletons. The sequenced material came from PBMCs or a T cell subset sorted from them (not recorded which). This chain uses TRBV5-1 with TRBJ2-7, with TRBD1 matching 7 bases. The TCR was taken from a man in his late teens or twenties who had mild COVID-19 (a few samples of this study predate the infection). Cell type and time point are not known. CDR3 sequence (DNA): TGCGCCAGCAGCTTCTCCATCGGACAGGCAACCTACGAGCAGTACTTC. Translating it yields CASSFSIGQATYEQYF. Filled out from reference TRBV5-1 and TRBJ2-7, the complete variable domain reads KAGVTQTPRYLIKTRGQQVTLSCSPISGHRSVSWYQQTPGQGLQFLFEYFSETQRNKGNFPGRFSGRQFSNSRSEMNVSTLELGDSALYLCASSFSIGQATYEQYFGPGTRLTVT.